Each of the 18 T cell receptor beta chains below was sequenced from the same sample in a study of T cells in localized non-small cell lung cancer. Clones were sequenced by immunoSEQ multiplex PCR, and TCRdb holds only the in-frame ones, with some missing. The top ten clones hold roughly 31% of a sample with 30,000 to 40,000 clones, around 73% of them seen once. The sequences come from peripheral blood, collected before any cancer treatment. The source of these receptors is a male donor aged 60 or older with stage II squamous cell lung carcinoma.

This rearrangement joins TRBV13 to TRBJ1-6; D ambiguous. Germline assignment: CDR1 PRHDT and CDR2 FYEKMQ (reference sequence). The CDR3 is 16 amino acids. V was trimmed by 0 bases and J by 0 bases, leaving 6 bases between them. CDR3 nucleotides: TGTGCCAGCAGCTTAGGGGAGGGCTCCTATAATTCACCCCTCCACTTT. This gives the protein CASSLGEGSYNSPLHF. The whole variable domain, filled in from reference TRBV13 and TRBJ1-6, reads AAGVIQSPRHLIKEKRETATLKCYPIPRHDTVYWYQQGPGQDPQFLISFYEKMQSDKGSIPDRFSAQQFSDYHSELNMSSLELGDSALYFCASSLGEGSYNSPLHFGNGTRLTVT.

The rearrangement joins TRBV28 to TRBJ1-4, with TRBD1 matching 8 bases. In germline, CDR1 is MDHEN, CDR2 SYDVKM. With 3 bases clipped from V and 3 bases from J, the junction kept 3 bases outside the gene matches. CDR3 length: 15 amino acids. The CDR3: CASSFQGAANEKLFF. CDR3 nucleotide sequence: TGTGCCAGCAGTTTCCAGGGGGCAGCTAATGAAAAACTGTTTTTT.

The chain couples TRBV11-3 to TRBJ2-1, with D uncertain. This CDR3 is 14 amino acids long. Trimming took off 8 bases at V and 2 bases at J, with 13 bases between the two ends. Germline V gives CDR1 SGHNT, CDR2 YENEEA. This chain's CDR3 is CASGSGPAYNEQFF. As DNA, the CDR3 is TGTGCCAGCGGTAGTGGCCCAGCCTACAATGAGCAGTTCTTC.

This chain links TRBV6-1 with TRBJ2-1; 7 bases align to TRBD2. Germline-derived CDR1 and CDR2 are MNHNS and SASEGT. V gave up 0 bases and J gave up 10 bases; unmatched junction bases: 0. The CDR3 contains 12 residues. CDR3 DNA sequence: TGTGCCAGCAGTGAAGCGGGGGGGGAGCAGTTCTTC. Amino acid sequence: CASSEAGGEQFF.

The chain recombines TRBV4-1 with TRBJ2-3; D uncertain. V was clipped by 1 base and J by 5 bases, with 16 bases between them. Germline lookup yields CDR1 MGHRA and CDR2 YSYEKL. The CDR3 is 16 residues long. The CDR3 spells CASSQGQTGYGDTQYF. CDR3 coding DNA: TGCGCCAGCAGCCAAGGGCAAACTGGGTACGGAGATACGCAGTATTTT.

The chain combines TRBV6-5 with TRBJ2-6, with D hard to call. CDR1 and CDR2 from the germline V gene are MNHEY and SVGAGI. The CDR3 sequence is 15 residues long. The V and J ends lost 9 bases and 0 bases respectively, with 12 bases between them. The CDR3 DNA follows: TGTGCCAGGAACCAGGACCGCTCTGGGGCCAACGTCCTGACTTTC. Its protein is CARNQDRSGANVLTF.

This chain links TRBV29-1 with TRBJ2-5, with 8 bases aligning to TRBD1. The DNA end lines up better with TRBJ2-7; the J call may be wrong. Germline lookup yields CDR1 SQVTM and CDR2 ANQGSEA. The CDR3 totals 14 residues. This CDR3 is CSVARDRSFHEQYF. The CDR3 DNA reads TGCAGCGTTGCCCGGGACAGGTCTTTCCACGAGCAGTACTTC.

By frequency in the sample, this clone is medium-sized. The V call is TRBV10-3, the J call TRBJ2-3; possible D gene TRBD2, 6 bases. V lost 11 bases to trimming and J lost 6 bases, with 21 bases between them. The CDR3 runs 14 residues. The germline CDR1 and CDR2 sequences are ENHRY and SYGVKD. The CDR3 loop is CAVRRELPADTQYF. CDR3 coding DNA: TGTGCCGTCCGGAGGGAGCTTCCTGCTGATACGCAGTATTTT.

V usage is TRBV30 and J usage is TRBJ1-2; 8 nucleotides match TRBD1. The CDR3 covers 14 residues. Per the germline V gene, CDR1 is GTSNPN and CDR2 is SVGIG (reference sequence). The J segment lost 8 bases and the V segment lost 3 bases, leaving 11 bases of the junction unmatched. The CDR3 loop reads CAWRGDRQSFGYTF. DNA for the CDR3: TGTGCCTGGAGAGGGGACAGGCAATCCTTCGGCTACACCTTC.

The chain combines TRBV5-1 with TRBJ1-1, with 9 bases lining up with TRBD1. Trimming at V came to 3 bases and at J to 4 bases, leaving 7 bases not matched to a gene. The germline gives CDR1 SGHRS, CDR2 YFSETQ. CDR3 size: 15 residues. The CDR3 nucleotides are TGCGCCAGCAGCTCCGCTGGACAGGGGACCACTGAAGCTTTCTTT. Its protein is CASSSAGQGTTEAFF. The variable domain in full, completed from reference TRBV5-1 and TRBJ1-1, reads KAGVTQTPRYLIKTRGQQVTLSCSPISGHRSVSWYQQTPGQGLQFLFEYFSETQRNKGNFPGRFSGRQFSNSRSEMNVSTLELGDSALYLCASSSAGQGTTEAFFGQGTRLTVV.

In its sample, this clone was seen a few times. V gene TRBV5-1 combines with J gene TRBJ2-7; weak D call: TRBD1 (6 bases). The germline gives CDR1 SGHRS, CDR2 YFSETQ. CDR3 length: 12 residues. The V end was cut by 4 bases, the J end by 3 bases, with 8 bases between. The CDR3 DNA follows: TGCGCCAGCAGCCCGGACAGCTACGAGCAGTACTTC. Amino acid sequence: CASSPDSYEQYF.

This chain links TRBV15 with TRBJ1-5; tentative D call: TRBD1 (6 bases). Looked up from germline, CDR1 is LNHNV and CDR2 is YYDKDF (reference sequence). The CDR3 is 15 residues long. Trimming pared 0 bases from V and 7 bases from J, leaving 13 bases between. Written as DNA, the CDR3 is TGTGCCACCAGCAGAGATCGCGGGGGCTGGCAGCCCCAGCATTTT. Translation gives CATSRDRGGWQPQHF.

The chain couples TRBV4-2 to TRBJ2-3; 13 bases are a match to TRBD2. J gave up 3 bases and V 1 base, and 10 bases lay outside the gene matches. The germline gives CDR1 LGHNA, CDR2 YNFKEQ. This CDR3 has 19 residues. This CDR3 reads CASSQGTQTSGRQTDTQYF. The CDR3 DNA is TGTGCCAGCAGCCAAGGGACTCAGACTAGCGGGAGGCAAACAGATACGCAGTATTTT.

J is TRBJ1-1 and V is TRBV2; D call uncertain. V dropped 6 bases and J dropped 1 base, with 15 bases sitting between them. The CDR3 is made up of 15 amino acids. In germline, CDR1 is SNHLY, CDR2 FYNNEI. The CDR3 coding sequence is TGTGCCAGCAGGCGCGACCCCTCGGGGAACACTGAAGCTTTCTTT. It codes for CASRRDPSGNTEAFF.

The genes are TRBV5-6 and TRBJ1-2, with 8 bases that match TRBD1. The germline gives CDR1 SGHDT, CDR2 YYEEEE. The ends lost 2 bases at V and 4 bases at J; junction bases unmatched: 4. CDR3 size: 14 residues. CDR3 DNA sequence: TGTGCCAGCAGCTTACTCGACAGGGGCTATGGCTACACCTTC. Translation: CASSLLDRGYGYTF.

The CDR3, as DNA: TGCAGCGTTGGTCCCAGGAATAACTATGGCTACACCTTC. Protein sequence: CSVGPRNNYGYTF. The chain employs TRBV29-1 and TRBJ1-2; D is uncertain. Between the trimmed V and J ends, which lost 4 bases and 1 base, there was a span of 10 bases. Germline lookup yields CDR1 SQVTM and CDR2 ANQGSEA. The CDR3 sequence is 13 residues long. The variable domain in full, completed from reference TRBV29-1 and TRBJ1-2, reads SAVISQKPSRDICQRGTSLTIQCQVDSQVTMMFWYRQQPGQSLTLIATANQGSEATYESGFVIDKFPISRPNLTFSTLTVSNMSPEDSSIYLCSVGPRNNYGYTFGSGTRLTVV.

DNA of the CDR3: TGTGCCAGCAGTGAACGTGGTGTCAGGGCGAACACTGAAGCTTTCTTT. The encoded protein is CASSERGVRANTEAFF. This chain uses TRBV6-1 with TRBJ1-1; the D gene is possibly TRBD1 (5 bases). Trimming shortened V by 2 bases and J by 1 base, and 14 bases separated the two germline ends. CDR1 and CDR2 from the germline V gene are MNHNS and SASEGT. This CDR3 comprises 16 residues.

The chain carries TRBV2 and TRBJ1-3, with 7 bases identical to TRBD1. Germline V gives CDR1 SNHLY, CDR2 FYNNEI. The CDR3 covers 17 residues. V shed 4 bases and J 0 bases; nucleotides not matched to a gene: 9. CDR3 coding DNA: TGTGCCAGCAGTGGTCCTCCCGGACAGGCCTCTGGAAACACCATATATTTT. Encoded protein: CASSGPPGQASGNTIYF.